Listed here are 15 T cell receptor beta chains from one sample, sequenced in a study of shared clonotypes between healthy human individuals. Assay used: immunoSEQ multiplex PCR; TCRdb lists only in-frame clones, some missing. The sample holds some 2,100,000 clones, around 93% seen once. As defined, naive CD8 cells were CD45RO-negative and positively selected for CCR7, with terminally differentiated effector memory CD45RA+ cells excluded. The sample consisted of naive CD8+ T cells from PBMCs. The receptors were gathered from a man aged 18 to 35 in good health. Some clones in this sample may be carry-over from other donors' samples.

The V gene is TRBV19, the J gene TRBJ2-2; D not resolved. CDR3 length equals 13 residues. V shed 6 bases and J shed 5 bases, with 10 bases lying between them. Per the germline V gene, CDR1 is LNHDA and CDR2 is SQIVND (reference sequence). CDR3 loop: CASSPGGTGELFF. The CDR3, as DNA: TGTGCCAGTAGCCCCGGTGGAACCGGGGAGCTGTTTTTT. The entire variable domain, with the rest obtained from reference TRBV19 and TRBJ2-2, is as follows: DGGITQSPKYLFRKEGQNVTLSCEQNLNHDAMYWYRQDPGQGLRLIYYSQIVNDFQKGDIAEGYSVSREKKESFPLTVTSAQKNPTAFYLCASSPGGTGELFFGEGSRLTVL.

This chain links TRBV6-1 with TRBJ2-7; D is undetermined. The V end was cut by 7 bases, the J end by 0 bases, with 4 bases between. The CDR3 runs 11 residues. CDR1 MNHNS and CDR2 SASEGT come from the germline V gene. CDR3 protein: CASTVSYEQYF. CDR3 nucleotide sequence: TGTGCCAGCACCGTCTCCTACGAGCAGTACTTC.

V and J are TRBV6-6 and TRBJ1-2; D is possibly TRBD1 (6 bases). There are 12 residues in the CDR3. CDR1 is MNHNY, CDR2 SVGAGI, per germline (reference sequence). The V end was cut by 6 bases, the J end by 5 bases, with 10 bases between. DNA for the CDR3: TGTGCCAGCAGACAGGGACCTTATGGCTACACCTTC. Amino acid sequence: CASRQGPYGYTF.

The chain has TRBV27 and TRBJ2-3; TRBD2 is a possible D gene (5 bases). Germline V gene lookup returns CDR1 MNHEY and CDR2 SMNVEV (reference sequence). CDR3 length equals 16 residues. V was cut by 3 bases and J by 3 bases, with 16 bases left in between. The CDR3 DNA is TGTGCCAGCAGTTTCGGGGTCAGGAGGAGTACAGATACGCAGTATTTT. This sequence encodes CASSFGVRRSTDTQYF.

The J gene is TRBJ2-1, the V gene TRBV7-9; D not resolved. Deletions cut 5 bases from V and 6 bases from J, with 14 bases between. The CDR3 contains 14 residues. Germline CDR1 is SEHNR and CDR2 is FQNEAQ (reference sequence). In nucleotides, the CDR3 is TGTGCCAGCAGCAATAACCGGATAGGCAATGAGCAGTTCTTC. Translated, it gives CASSNNRIGNEQFF.

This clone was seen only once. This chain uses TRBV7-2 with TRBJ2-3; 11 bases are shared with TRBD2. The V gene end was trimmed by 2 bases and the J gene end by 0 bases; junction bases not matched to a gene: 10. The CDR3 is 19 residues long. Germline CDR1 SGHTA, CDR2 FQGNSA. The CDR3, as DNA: TGTGCCAGCAGCTTAACGTTAGCGGGAGGGAGGGTAAGCACAGATACGCAGTATTTT. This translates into CASSLTLAGGRVSTDTQYF.

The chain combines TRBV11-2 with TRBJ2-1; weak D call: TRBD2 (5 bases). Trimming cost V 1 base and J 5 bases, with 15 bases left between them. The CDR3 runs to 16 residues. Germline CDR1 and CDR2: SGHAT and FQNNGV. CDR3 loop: CASSLVLALIHNEQFF. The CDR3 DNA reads TGTGCCAGCAGCTTAGTGCTAGCCCTAATTCACAATGAGCAGTTCTTC. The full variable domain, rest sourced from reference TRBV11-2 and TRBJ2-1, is EAGVAQSPRYKIIEKRQSVAFWCNPISGHATLYWYQQILGQGPKLLIQFQNNGVVDDSQLPKDRFSAERLKGVDSTLKIQPAKLEDSAVYLCASSLVLALIHNEQFFGPGTRLTVL.

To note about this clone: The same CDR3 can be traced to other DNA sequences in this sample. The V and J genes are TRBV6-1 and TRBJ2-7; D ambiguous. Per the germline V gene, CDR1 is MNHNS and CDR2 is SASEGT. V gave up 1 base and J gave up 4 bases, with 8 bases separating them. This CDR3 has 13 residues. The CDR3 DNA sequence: TGTGCCAGCAGTGAAGGTCCCATTTACGAGCAGTACTTC. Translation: CASSEGPIYEQYF.

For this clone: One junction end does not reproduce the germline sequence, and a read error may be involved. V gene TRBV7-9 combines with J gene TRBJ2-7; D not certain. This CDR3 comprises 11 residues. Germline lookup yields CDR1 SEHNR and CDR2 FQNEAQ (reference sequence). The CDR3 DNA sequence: TGTGCCAGCAGCTTAGCAGAAAGAGCGAGCTTC. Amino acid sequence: CASSLAERASF.

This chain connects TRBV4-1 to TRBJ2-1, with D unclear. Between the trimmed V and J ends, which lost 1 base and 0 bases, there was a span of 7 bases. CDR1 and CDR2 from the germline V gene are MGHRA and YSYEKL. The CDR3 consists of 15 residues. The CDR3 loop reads CASSQGVTSYNEQFF. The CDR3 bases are TGCGCCAGCAGCCAAGGGGTGACCTCCTACAATGAGCAGTTCTTC.

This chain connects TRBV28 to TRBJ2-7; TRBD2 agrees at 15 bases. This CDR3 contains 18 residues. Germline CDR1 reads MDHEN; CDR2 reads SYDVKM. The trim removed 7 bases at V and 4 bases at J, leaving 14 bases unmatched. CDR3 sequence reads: CASTPRTSGRAYRYEQYF. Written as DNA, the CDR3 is TGTGCCAGCACTCCCCGGACTAGCGGGAGGGCCTATCGGTACGAGCAGTACTTC.

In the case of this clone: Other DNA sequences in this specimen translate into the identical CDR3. The CDR3 sequence: CASSYSTGGSYEQYF. In DNA, the CDR3 is TGTGCCAGCAGTTACTCGACGGGAGGGAGTTACGAGCAGTACTTC. This chain links TRBV6-6 with TRBJ2-7; 8 bases are shared with TRBD2. The junction had 5 bases not matched to a gene; V was cut back by 0 bases and J by 4 bases. Per the germline V gene, CDR1 is MNHNY and CDR2 is SVGAGI (reference sequence). This CDR3 is 15 amino acids long.

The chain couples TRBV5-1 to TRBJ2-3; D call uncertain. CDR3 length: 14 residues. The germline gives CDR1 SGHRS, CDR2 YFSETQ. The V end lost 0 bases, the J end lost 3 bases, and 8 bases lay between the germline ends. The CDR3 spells CASSLGDLTDTQYF. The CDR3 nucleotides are TGCGCCAGCAGCTTGGGTGACCTTACAGATACGCAGTATTTT. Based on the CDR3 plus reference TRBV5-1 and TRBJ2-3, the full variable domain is KAGVTQTPRYLIKTRGQQVTLSCSPISGHRSVSWYQQTPGQGLQFLFEYFSETQRNKGNFPGRFSGRQFSNSRSEMNVSTLELGDSALYLCASSLGDLTDTQYFGPGTRLTVL.

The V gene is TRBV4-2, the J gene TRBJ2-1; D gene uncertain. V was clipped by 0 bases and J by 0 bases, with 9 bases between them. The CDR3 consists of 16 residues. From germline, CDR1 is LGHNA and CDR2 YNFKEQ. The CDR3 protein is CASSQEGRSSYNEQFF. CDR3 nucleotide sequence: TGTGCCAGCAGCCAAGAGGGCCGAAGCTCCTACAATGAGCAGTTCTTC.

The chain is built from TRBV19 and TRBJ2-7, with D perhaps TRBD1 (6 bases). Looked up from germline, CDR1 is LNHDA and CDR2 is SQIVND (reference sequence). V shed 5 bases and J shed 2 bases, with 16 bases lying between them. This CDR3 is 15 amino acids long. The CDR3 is CASSENAGTTYEQYF. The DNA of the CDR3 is TGTGCCAGTAGTGAGAACGCCGGGACAACCTACGAGCAGTACTTC.